This entry is about one TCR beta chain. This sample is drawn from a study of metastatic and nonmetastatic thyroid tumors. Overall study context: Thyroid patients, malignant and benign, had repertoires compared across blood and tumor or nodule tissue.

Each patient came to thyroid surgery without any prior treatment (of any kind). The CDR3 runs 13 residues. Trimming cost V 0 bases and J 6 bases, with 6 bases left between them. Germline CDR1 reads MRHNA; CDR2 reads SNTAGT. TCRdb reprocessed the PCR reads via MiXCR. The data hold some 55,000 clones, with just under 30% observed a single time. The source material was blood. The chain employs TRBV6-4 and TRBJ2-1; a possible D gene is TRBD2 (5 bases). The receptor's source is a female donor with papillary thyroid cancer or a benign thyroid nodule (not recorded which). Some clones in this sample may be carry-over from other donors' samples. CDR3 amino acids: CASSDSGVNEQFF. The DNA for the CDR3 is TGTGCCAGCAGTGACTCGGGAGTCAATGAGCAGTTCTTC.